Given below is one T cell receptor beta chain in context. Germline V CDR1 and CDR2: ENHRY, SYGVKD. The junction had 4 bases not matched to a gene; V was cut back by 4 bases and J by 0 bases. This CDR3 has 15 amino acids. This table comes from immunoSEQ multiplex PCR, and its TCRdb copy is limited to in-frame clones, with some not included. In the table there are about 80,000 clones, 92% of which are singletons. The data stem from a study of T cell changes during pregnancy in multiple sclerosis. This chain joins TRBV10-3 and TRBJ2-7; 9 bases agree with TRBD2. This clonotype was sampled from a female donor with multiple sclerosis, enrolled in a pregnancy study. Specimen: peripheral blood, collected before pregnancy. CDR3: CAISGERGDSYEQYF. In DNA form, the CDR3 reads TGTGCCATCAGTGGGGAGCGGGGGGACTCCTACGAGCAGTACTTC.